This entry concerns a single T cell receptor beta chain. J was trimmed by 5 bases and V by 3 bases; bases with no gene match: 8. The CDR3 is 15 residues long. Germline V gene sequence: CDR1 MNHNY, CDR2 SVGAGI (reference sequence). The data derive from a study of blood T cell repertoires in COVID-19. Study at large: Acute and convalescent COVID-19 specimens originated in the United States, Italy and Spain. From T cells, B-cell-depleted T cells, or PBMCs came the material, which was cDNA or gDNA.

Authors' data handling: Using reference gene primer amplification, nucleated cell counts were estimated. Using immunoSEQ multiplex PCR, the repertoire was profiled, and TCRdb retains in-frame clones only, with some absent. V, J and clone size were drawn from that table, and D and trimming were deduced from the DNA. The sample lists 110,000 to 150,000 clones; 75% to 85% were seen once. This clonotype originated in a man between 60 and 75 years old with acute or convalescent COVID-19. The sample consisted of peripheral blood. This chain connects TRBV6-6 to TRBJ2-7; 9 bases match TRBD2. In DNA, the CDR3 is TGTGCCAGCAGTTATATGGGCGGGGGGGAACACGAGCAGTACTTC. It is translated as CASSYMGGGEHEQYF.